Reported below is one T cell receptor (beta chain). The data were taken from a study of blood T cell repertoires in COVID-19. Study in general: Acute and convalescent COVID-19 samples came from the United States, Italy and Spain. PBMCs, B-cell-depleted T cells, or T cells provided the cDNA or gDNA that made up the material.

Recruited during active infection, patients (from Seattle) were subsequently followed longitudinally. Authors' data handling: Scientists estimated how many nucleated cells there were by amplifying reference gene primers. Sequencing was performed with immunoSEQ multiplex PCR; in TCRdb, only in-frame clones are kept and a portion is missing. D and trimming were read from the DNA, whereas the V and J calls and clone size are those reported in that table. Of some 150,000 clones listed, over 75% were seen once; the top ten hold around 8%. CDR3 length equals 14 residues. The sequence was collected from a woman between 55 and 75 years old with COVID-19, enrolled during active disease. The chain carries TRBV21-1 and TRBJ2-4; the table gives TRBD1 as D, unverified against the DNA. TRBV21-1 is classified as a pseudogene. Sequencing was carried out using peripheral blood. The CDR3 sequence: CATINRGAKNIQYF. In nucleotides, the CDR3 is TGTGCCACCATCAACAGGGGCGCCAAAAACATTCAGTACTTC.